This TCR beta chain was observed in a study of type 1 and type 2 diabetes patients. Amplification started from genomic DNA. A primer set of 30 forward and 13 reverse primers amplified the CDR3. MiXCR, applied by TCRdb to the multiplex PCR reads, yields one record per CDR3 protein. The sample has 280,000 or so distinct CDR3 sequences; around 50% are singletons. The length of the CDR3 is 14 residues. Germline V lookup: CDR1 SNHLY, CDR2 FYNNEI. V shed 8 bases and J 3 bases; nucleotides not matched to a gene: 6. Specimen: peripheral blood mononuclear cells (PBMCs). The chain is built from TRBV2 and TRBJ2-1; 8 nucleotides match TRBD1. This TCR was sampled from a man aged 18 to 29 with type 2 diabetes. The DNA of the CDR3 is TGTGCCAGCCATACAGGGGGAGGCTACAATGAGCAGTTCTTC. Encoded protein: CASHTGGGYNEQFF.